The 26 T cell receptor beta chains below were found in one sample sequenced in a study of T cells in Graves' hyperthyroidism and ophthalmopathy. RNA transcripts gave rise to amplified TCR beta CDR3 regions. First-round RT-PCR with HTBI primers amplified the TCR CDR3 region. MiXCR was run by TCRdb on the multiplex PCR reads, yielding one entry per CDR3 protein. The sample carries fewer than 500,000 distinct CDR3 sequences, roughly 13% recorded once. Sequencing input: blood. All receptors derive from a man aged 25 to 45 with Graves' hyperthyroidism that later progressed to Graves' ophthalmopathy.

This clonotype was observed a single time. It may be a read error: a sequence one base away is much more abundant. The genes are TRBV20-1 and TRBJ2-5; 8 nucleotides match TRBD2. CDR3 size: 13 residues. Germline assignment: CDR1 DFQATT and CDR2 SNEGSKA (reference sequence). CDR3 protein: CSASSSGQGTQYF. The DNA of the CDR3 is TGCAGTGCTAGTTCTAGCGGGCAAGGGACCCAGTACTTC.

This clonotype was seen repeatedly, ten times or more. V is TRBV7-2 and J is TRBJ1-5; D is uncertain. CDR3 length: 15 residues. Germline values: CDR1 SGHTA, CDR2 FQGNSA. V lost 0 bases, J lost 7 bases, and 13 bases lay in between. This CDR3 reads CASSLAGPGQQPQHF. The CDR3 DNA is TGTGCCAGCAGCTTAGCGGGCCCCGGCCAGCAGCCCCAGCATTTT.

This chain joins TRBV12-3 or TRBV12-4 and TRBJ2-4; D is uncertain. The CDR3 has 16 amino acids. V lost 5 bases, J lost 0 bases, and 14 bases lay in between. For the CDR3, the DNA is TGTGCCAGCAGTCTGAGGAGCTGGGGAGCCAAAAACATTCAGTACTTC. It specifies CASSLRSWGAKNIQYF.

The rearrangement links TRBV27 to TRBJ2-5, with 9 bases aligning to TRBD1. J lost 12 bases, V lost 5 bases, and 16 bases had no gene match. Germline V lookup: CDR1 MNHEY, CDR2 SMNVEV (reference sequence). This CDR3 spans 15 amino acids. The CDR3 DNA reads as TGTGCCAGCAGTCTCATCCCGGGACAGGGCCGCCTAGAGTACTTC. Translated: CASSLIPGQGRLEYF.

This clonotype came up a few times. The chain has TRBV19 and TRBJ1-2, with TRBD1 identical over 7 bases. The J segment lost 1 base and the V segment lost 8 bases, leaving 10 bases of the junction unmatched. The CDR3 contains 15 residues. CDR1 LNHDA and CDR2 SQIVND come from the germline V gene (reference sequence). CDR3 bases: TGTGCCAGTCGGGACAGTCGGCGGGGTAACTATGGCTACACCTTC. Amino acid sequence: CASRDSRRGNYGYTF.

This clonotype showed up many times. This sequence joins TRBV13 and TRBJ2-5; 8 nucleotides match TRBD1. J was trimmed by 4 bases and V by 4 bases; bases with no gene match: 5. Germline assignment: CDR1 PRHDT and CDR2 FYEKMQ (reference sequence). This CDR3 spans 14 amino acids. The DNA of the CDR3 is TGTGCCAGCAGCTCCCGGACAGGGTTAGAGACCCAGTACTTC. Translated, it gives CASSSRTGLETQYF.

This clonotype has more than one count but fewer than ten. The chain carries TRBV7-9 and TRBJ1-1; D gene ambiguous. Germline V lookup: CDR1 SEHNR, CDR2 FQNEAQ (reference sequence). The CDR3 totals 13 residues. Trimming took off 5 bases at V and 4 bases at J, with 11 bases between the two ends. The CDR3 loop is CASSTDGLTEAFF. The CDR3 region has the DNA TGTGCCAGCAGCACTGACGGGCTCACTGAAGCTTTCTTT.

This clonotype appeared many times. The chain combines TRBV5-1 with TRBJ1-6; maybe TRBD1 (5 bases). Germline V gives CDR1 SGHRS, CDR2 YFSETQ. The CDR3 is made up of 15 amino acids. Trimming pared 0 bases from V and 5 bases from J, leaving 9 bases between. CDR3 region: CASSLGRADNSPLHF. The CDR3 DNA reads as TGCGCCAGCAGCTTGGGCAGGGCGGATAATTCACCCCTCCACTTT.

This clonotype was seen a few times. In DNA, the CDR3 is TGTGCCAGCAGCGTAGGAGTCAGTGGCCAGCCCCAGCATTTT. Protein sequence: CASSVGVSGQPQHF. This chain uses TRBV9 with TRBJ1-5; D remains unclear. This CDR3 has 14 residues. Per the germline V gene, CDR1 is SGDLS and CDR2 is YYNGEE. The V and J ends lost 0 bases and 7 bases respectively, with 11 bases between them.

This clonotype was detected only a few times. With a much larger clone just one base away, this may be a read error. CDR3 sequence reads: CAGSPLFDSNQPQHF. The DNA of the CDR3 is TGTGCCGGCAGCCCCTTATTTGATAGCAATCAGCCCCAGCATTTT. This chain connects TRBV12-3 or TRBV12-4 to TRBJ1-5; D remains unclear. The CDR3 is 15 amino acids.

There are a few counts of this clonotype. The chain couples TRBV4-1 to TRBJ2-1; D unresolved. The CDR3 runs 14 residues. Germline V gene lookup returns CDR1 MGHRA and CDR2 YSYEKL. Trimming took off 0 bases at V and 4 bases at J, with 7 bases between the two ends. In DNA form, the CDR3 reads TGCGCCAGCAGCCAAGATCTTGGATACAATGAGCAGTTCTTC. This sequence encodes CASSQDLGYNEQFF.

In this sample, this clonotype turned up a few times. The chain couples TRBV4-2 to TRBJ1-1; no clear D. The germline V and J ends were trimmed by 4 bases and 8 bases, with 23 bases remaining between them. This CDR3 region has 16 residues. Germline loops: CDR1 LGHNA, CDR2 YNFKEQ. The CDR3: CASSPTPGTHIFEAFF. The CDR3 DNA reads as TGTGCCAGCAGCCCAACACCGGGCACTCACATTTTCGAAGCTTTCTTT.

This chain links TRBV11-3 with TRBJ1-2; D perhaps matches TRBD1 (6 bases). Germline assignment: CDR1 SGHNT and CDR2 YENEEA. CDR3 length: 14 amino acids. Trimming removed 4 bases from V and 4 bases from J, with 13 bases in between. CDR3 DNA sequence: TGTGCCAGCAGCTCTACAGGGAGGATCTATGGCTACACCTTC. This gives the protein CASSSTGRIYGYTF. The whole variable domain, remainder taken from reference TRBV11-3 and TRBJ1-2, is EAGVVQSPRYKIIEKKQPVAFWCNPISGHNTLYWYLQNLGQGPELLIRYENEEAVDDSQLPKDRFSAERLKGVDSTLKIQPAELGDSAVYLCASSSTGRIYGYTFGSGTRLTVV.

On this clonotype itself: A much bigger clone sits one base away, suggesting this may be a read error. This chain uses TRBV6-1 with TRBJ2-7; D might be TRBD1 (6 bases). The J call is uncertain, as TRBJ2-1 better fits the DNA end. Per the germline V gene, CDR1 is MNHNS and CDR2 is SASEGT. The CDR3 is made up of 15 amino acids. The CDR3: CASSVRDIVSYEQFF. The CDR3 nucleotides read TGTGCCAGCAGCGTCCGGGACATAGTCTCCTACGAGCAGTTCTTC.

The rearrangement links TRBV30 to TRBJ1-6; D is unresolved. Germline V gene sequence: CDR1 GTSNPN, CDR2 SVGIG (reference sequence). The V end lost 1 base, the J end lost 9 bases, and 7 bases lay between the germline ends. The CDR3 length is 12 residues. The CDR3 region is CAWSGGSSPLHF. CDR3 nucleotide sequence: TGTGCCTGGAGTGGCGGGAGTTCACCCCTCCACTTT.

This chain connects TRBV2 to TRBJ2-6, with 7 bases that match TRBD1. With V trimmed by 6 bases and J by 0 bases, 2 bases remained unmatched. CDR1 SNHLY and CDR2 FYNNEI come from the germline V gene. The CDR3 has 15 amino acids. DNA of the CDR3: TGTGCCAGCAGGACAGGGTTCTCTGGGGCCAACGTCCTGACTTTC. Protein: CASRTGFSGANVLTF.

This clonotype was observed many times. V is TRBV20-1 and J is TRBJ2-7; 8 nucleotides agree with TRBD1. There are 12 residues in the CDR3. Germline-derived CDR1 and CDR2 are DFQATT and SNEGSKA (reference sequence). V shed 1 base and J 9 bases; nucleotides not matched to a gene: 5. In DNA, the CDR3 is TGCAGTGCTAGAGGGGGACAGGCCGGGCAGTACTTC. Amino acids: CSARGGQAGQYF.

The chain combines TRBV19 with TRBJ1-5; 9 bases fit TRBD1. The CDR3 consists of 15 residues. Germline assignment: CDR1 LNHDA and CDR2 SQIVND (reference sequence). Losses at the gene ends were 3 bases for V and 1 base for J; bases not matched to a gene: 1. Written as DNA, the CDR3 is TGTGCCAGTAGTATCGGGACAGGGAGCAATCAGCCCCAGCATTTT. It encodes CASSIGTGSNQPQHF.

This clonotype was detected ten times or more. The genes are TRBV27 and TRBJ1-1; D might be TRBD1 (5 bases). Germline V CDR1 and CDR2: MNHEY, SMNVEV (reference sequence). CDR3 size: 14 residues. Trimming cost V 6 bases and J 1 base, with 12 bases left between them. CDR3 sequence reads: CASSSWGGNTEAFF. The CDR3 coding sequence is TGTGCCAGCAGCTCCTGGGGGGGGAACACTGAAGCTTTCTTT.

This clonotype was counted at least ten times. The CDR3 nucleotides read TGTGCCAGCACCGACTCGGGGCAGGGGTCATTTGCTGAAGCTTTCTTT. It specifies CASTDSGQGSFAEAFF. The rearrangement joins TRBV6-1 to TRBJ1-1; the D gene is possibly TRBD1 (6 bases). V lost 7 bases to trimming and J lost 6 bases, with 24 bases between them. In germline, CDR1 is MNHNS, CDR2 SASEGT. This CDR3 spans 16 amino acids.

The sample holds a few counts of this clonotype. CDR3 sequence reads: CSASRGGATDTQYF. CDR3 bases: TGCAGTGCCAGCCGTGGGGGGGCCACAGATACGCAGTATTTT. The chain has TRBV20-1 and TRBJ2-3, with D perhaps TRBD2 (7 bases). Per germline, CDR1 DFQATT and CDR2 SNEGSKA (reference sequence). This CDR3 spans 14 amino acids. Trimming stripped 6 bases from V and 2 bases from J, with 15 bases between.

This clonotype showed up many times. The rearrangement joins TRBV6-1 to TRBJ2-7; D gene unclear. CDR1 is MNHNS and CDR2 is SASEGT in the germline V gene. Trimming stripped 1 base from V and 3 bases from J, with 13 bases between. The CDR3 length is 15 residues. CDR3 sequence (DNA): TGTGCCAGCAGTGAAGTACTCGCCGTGAACTACGAGCAGTACTTC. Residues: CASSEVLAVNYEQYF.

Ten or more counts support this clonotype. The V call is TRBV24-1, the J call TRBJ2-1; TRBD1 matches 9 bases. This CDR3 has 18 amino acids. The germline CDR1 and CDR2 sequences are KGHDR and SFDVKD. V lost 0 bases and J lost 2; bases outside the gene matches: 7. CDR3 sequence reads: CATSDLAPGQGTYNEQFF. CDR3 coding DNA: TGTGCCACCAGTGATTTGGCGCCGGGACAGGGAACCTACAATGAGCAGTTCTTC.

CDR3 bases: TGTGCCAGCTCAAAGCTTAATGAAAAACTGTTTTTT. It encodes CASSKLNEKLFF. The V call is TRBV18, the J call TRBJ1-4; no clear D. The CDR3 sequence is 12 residues long. Germline CDR1 is KGHSH and CDR2 is LQKENI. V dropped 5 bases and J dropped 4 bases, with 5 bases sitting between them. The variable domain in full, completed from reference TRBV18 and TRBJ1-4, reads NAGVMQNPRHLVRRRGQEARLRCSPMKGHSHVYWYRQLPEEGLKFMVYLQKENIIDESGMPKERFSAEFPKEGPSILRIQQVVRGDSAAYFCASSKLNEKLFFGSGTQLSVL.

This clonotype has a count of ten or more. J is TRBJ1-2 and V is TRBV5-1; D gene uncertain. The CDR3 covers 15 residues. Per germline, CDR1 SGHRS and CDR2 YFSETQ. The germline V and J ends were trimmed by 0 bases and 1 base, with 10 bases remaining between them. The CDR3 DNA follows: TGCGCCAGCAGCTTGGACCCCACAGATAACTATGGCTACACCTTC. It specifies CASSLDPTDNYGYTF.

The CDR3 region has the DNA TGTGCCAGCAGGTCAGAGAGCGGGGGGTACAATGAGCAGTTCTTC. Its translation: CASRSESGGYNEQFF. The chain has TRBV4-2 and TRBJ2-1, with 9 nucleotides matching TRBD2. With V trimmed by 6 bases and J by 4 bases, 7 bases remained unmatched. The germline V gene encodes CDR1 LGHNA and CDR2 YNFKEQ. The CDR3 is 15 residues long.